The source of this T cell receptor (beta chain) is a study of immune evolution from preneoplasia to lung adenocarcinoma. This CDR3 is built from 12 residues. Trimming removed 6 bases at V and 10 bases at J, with 13 bases between. Germline lookup yields CDR1 SNHLY and CDR2 FYNNEI. The assay was immunoSEQ multiplex PCR, and TCRdb's table has in-frame clones only and misses some. In the table there are 6,000 to 6,500 clones, 73% of which are singletons. As concerns this clone: Its antigen is not identified.

Study conclusions and caveats: KRAS-mutant nodules had the highest T cell clonality.

The sequenced sample consisted of FFPE lung adenocarcinoma in situ tissue. The source is a donor older than 65 with lung adenocarcinoma. The chain recombines TRBV2 with TRBJ2-1, with TRBD1 as a possible D gene (5 bases). The CDR3: CASSVGESEQFF. As DNA, the CDR3 is TGTGCCAGCAGCGTAGGGGAAAGCGAGCAGTTCTTC.